One and the same sample provided the 25 T cell receptor beta chains below, sequenced in a study of T cells in women clearing cervical HPV infection listed by TCRdb under 2018. The receptor library was made with the immunoSEQ multiplex PCR assay. The clones in this table, taken by TCRdb from immuneACCESS, are in-frame only. Not every clone is retained; where verified, under half of the shortfall comes from an unresolved V gene, and the cause of the rest is unknown. This sample's table lists 28,000 or so clones. Around 8.4% of the sample is held by the ten biggest clonotypes. The material sequenced was blood buffy coat. These TCRs come from a woman between 18 and 70 years old with a cervical HPV16 infection that either progressed to CIN3+ or cleared (not recorded which).

In the case of this clone: The CDR3 end falls 3 residues outside the read, so it is completed with the germline J gene. The chain joins TRBV7-2 to TRBJ2-1, with D possibly matching TRBD2 (6 bases). The V gene's germline CDR1 is SGHTA and CDR2 FQGNSA. The CDR3 totals 15 residues. Trimming pared 4 bases from V and 2 bases from J, leaving 12 bases between. CDR3 DNA, as far as it was read: TGTGCCAGCAGCTCCATTTGGGGGGCCTACAATGAG. The encoded protein is CASSSIWGAYNE. The full-length CDR3 reads as CASSSIWGAYNEQFF.

Comment on this clone: The CDR3 end is not reached by the read, which stops 3 residues before it; the germline J gene fills it in. V and J are TRBV12-3 or TRBV12-4 and TRBJ2-2, with 10 bases fitting TRBD2. The CDR3 extends over 15 amino acids. V shed 5 bases and J 6 bases; nucleotides not matched to a gene: 6. The CDR3 sequence: CASSELAGFSGELFF. The CDR3 DNA, read in part, is TGTGCCAGCAGTGAACTAGCGGGATTTTCCGGGGAG.

The sequenced part of the CDR3 DNA is TGTGCCAGTAGTAGGAAGCGGGGAGGATCCAATGAG. This gives the protein CASSRKRGGSNE. The CDR3 as a whole reads CASSRKRGGSNEQFF. V and J are TRBV19 and TRBJ2-1; 7 positions match TRBD2. The read ends 3 residues early relative to the CDR3; the germline J gene fills the gap. CDR1 and CDR2 from the germline V gene are LNHDA and SQIVND (reference sequence). J was trimmed by 6 bases and V by 4 bases; bases with no gene match: 9. The length of the CDR3 is 15 residues.

Concerning this clone: Read coverage stops 3 residues before the CDR3 terminus; the germline J gene supplies the remainder. The rearrangement links TRBV2 to TRBJ1-1, with D perhaps TRBD1 (6 bases). Trimming took off 2 bases at V and 1 base at J, with 11 bases between the two ends. The length of the CDR3 is 15 residues. Germline lookup yields CDR1 SNHLY and CDR2 FYNNEI. Incomplete CDR3 DNA: TGTGCCAGCAGTGAACGCCGGGACAAGAACACTGAA. It is translated as CASSERRDKNTE. The whole CDR3 protein reads CASSERRDKNTEAFF.

To note about this clone: The read halts 3 residues ahead of the CDR3 end, with the missing end drawn from the germline J gene. The chain links TRBV2 to TRBJ1-2; TRBD1 is a possible D gene (5 bases). CDR3 size: 11 residues. CDR1 and CDR2 from the germline V gene are SNHLY and FYNNEI. Trimming stripped 11 bases from V and 0 bases from J, with 7 bases between. Partial CDR3 DNA: TGTGCCGGACAAGCTAACTATGGC. Amino acid sequence: CAGQANYG. Given in full, the CDR3 is CAGQANYGYTF.

In regard to this clone: With the read ending 3 residues before the CDR3 end, the germline J gene is used to fill in that end. The chain is built from TRBV10-3 and TRBJ2-7; D call uncertain. The CDR3 sequence is 11 residues long. Germline V CDR1 and CDR2: ENHRY, SYGVKD. Trimming pared 10 bases from V and 3 bases from J, leaving 10 bases between. Incomplete CDR3 DNA: TGTGCCAACTCCCCTGTCTACGAG. Its protein product is CANSPVYE. The full CDR3 sequence reads CANSPVYEQYF.

A note on this clone: The CDR3 end is not reached by the read, which stops 3 residues before it; the germline J gene fills it in. V gene TRBV5-6 combines with J gene TRBJ2-5; 7 nucleotides match TRBD1. Germline V gene sequence: CDR1 SGHDT, CDR2 YYEEEE. V shed 5 bases, J shed 1 base, and the junction held 5 bases outside the gene matches. This CDR3 is built from 14 residues. The DNA read from the CDR3 is TGTGCCAGCAGACTTGACAGGGTCCAAGAGACC. Its protein is CASRLDRVQET. From start to end, the CDR3 is CASRLDRVQETQYF.

Concerning this clone itself: The sequenced fragment ends 3 residues before the CDR3 boundary, so the rest is inferred from the germline J gene. The V and J genes are TRBV5-1 and TRBJ2-2; possibly TRBD1 for D (6 bases). The CDR3 sequence is 14 residues long. Per the germline V gene, CDR1 is SGHRS and CDR2 is YFSETQ. CDR3 sequence reads: CASSEGVRYSPLFF. The covered CDR3 bases are TGCGCCAGCAGCGAGGGGGTTCGTTATTCACCG.

A note on this clone: With the read ending 3 residues before the CDR3 end, the germline J gene is used to fill in that end. V usage is TRBV5-1 and J usage is TRBJ2-7; TRBD1 might be the D (5 bases). Trimming stripped 4 bases from V and 3 bases from J, with 14 bases between. The CDR3 is 14 residues long. Germline loops: CDR1 SGHRS, CDR2 YFSETQ. CDR3 protein: CASSVGQGHYEQYF. CDR3 bases read: TGCGCCAGCAGCGTAGGACAAGGCCACTACGAG.

Note on this clone: The DNA ends 3 residues before the CDR3 does, and the rest of the CDR3 is filled in from the germline J gene. The V and J genes are TRBV6-2 or TRBV6-3 and TRBJ1-4, with 7 bases fitting TRBD1. Germline-derived CDR1 and CDR2 are MNHEY and SVGEGT. The CDR3 has 16 amino acids. The sequenced CDR3 bases are TGTGCCAGCAGTTCTCCACGACAGGGTCGGCGGACAGGA. Encoded protein: CASSSPRQGRRTG. The entire CDR3 sequence reads CASSSPRQGRRTGLFF.

In regard to this clone: The read gets to within 3 residues of the CDR3 end, and the germline J gene fills in the rest. The chain recombines TRBV19 with TRBJ2-5, with 9 bases matching TRBD2. The CDR3 is 17 residues long. V shed 5 bases and J 4 bases; nucleotides not matched to a gene: 14. The germline CDR1 and CDR2 sequences are LNHDA and SQIVND (reference sequence). CDR3 loop: CASSVGRGGIMGETQYF. The CDR3 DNA, read in part, is TGTGCCAGTAGTGTAGGGCGGGGGGGCATTATGGGAGAGACC.

In regard to this clone: The read comes to an end 3 residues before the CDR3 does, leaving the germline J gene to fill in the end. The rearrangement links TRBV20-1 to TRBJ2-1; 10 nucleotides align to TRBD2. The V segment lost 3 bases and the J segment 8 bases; nucleotides outside the gene matches: 10. Per the germline V gene, CDR1 is DFQATT and CDR2 is SNEGSKA (reference sequence). There are 15 residues in the CDR3. CDR3: CSASRGLAEVYEQFF. Incomplete CDR3 DNA: TGCAGTGCTAGCAGAGGACTAGCGGAGGTGTATGAG.

With respect to this clone: The read terminates 3 residues ahead of where the CDR3 ends, so the germline J gene completes it. The chain carries TRBV20-1 and TRBJ2-3, with TRBD2 matching over 9 bases. Germline lookup yields CDR1 DFQATT and CDR2 SNEGSKA (reference sequence). The CDR3 totals 15 residues. CDR3 residues: CSARDNSGGQETQYF. CDR3 DNA (partial): TGCAGTGCTAGAGATAATAGCGGGGGACAAGAGACG.

Notes on this clone: The same CDR3 is also encoded by other DNA sequences in this sample. CDR3 bases read: TGTGCCAGCAGCTCCAGGGGGTCGGGGGCCAACGTC. This codes for CASSSRGSGANV. The complete CDR3 protein is CASSSRGSGANVLTF. The chain recombines TRBV7-9 with TRBJ2-6; 7 positions agree with TRBD1. Read sequence stops 3 residues before the CDR3 end, and the germline J gene provides the missing end. The CDR3 has 15 residues. Trimming took 4 bases from V and 4 from J; bases not matched to a gene: 4. The germline V gene encodes CDR1 SEHNR and CDR2 FQNEAQ (reference sequence).

About this clone itself: The CDR3 end lies 3 residues beyond the end of the read and is filled in from the germline J gene. V and J are TRBV11-2 and TRBJ2-7, with D possibly matching TRBD1 (6 bases). CDR1 and CDR2 from the germline V gene are SGHAT and FQNNGV. The CDR3 runs 12 residues. V was clipped by 5 bases and J by 4 bases, with 9 bases between them. The chain's CDR3 is CASSQQGYEQYF. The sequenced CDR3 bases are TGTGCCAGCAGCCAACAGGGATACGAG.

With respect to this clone: The sequenced fragment ends 3 residues before the CDR3 boundary, so the rest is inferred from the germline J gene. The chain links TRBV20-1 to TRBJ2-7; 9 bases fit TRBD1. Germline CDR1 reads DFQATT; CDR2 reads SNEGSKA (reference sequence). This CDR3 contains 14 residues. Germline trimming cut 5 bases from V and 2 bases from J; bases unmatched to any gene: 7. The CDR3 spells CSASPGQGPYEQYF. CDR3 bases read: TGCAGTGCTTCTCCGGGACAGGGCCCCTACGAG.

Concerning this clone itself: The read falls 3 residues short of the CDR3 end, and the missing part is taken from the germline J gene. The chain is built from TRBV6-2 or TRBV6-3 and TRBJ2-3; D ambiguous. The CDR3 sequence is 13 residues long. The V end was cut by 4 bases, the J end by 2 bases, with 7 bases between. Germline values: CDR1 MNHEY, CDR2 SVGEGT. Here the CDR3 reads CASSFLPTDTQYF. The part of the CDR3 DNA that was read is TGTGCCAGCAGTTTTCTACCCACAGATACG.

With regard to this clone: The read halts 3 residues ahead of the CDR3 end, with the missing end drawn from the germline J gene. This chain joins TRBV6-2 or TRBV6-3 and TRBJ2-1, with TRBD1 as a possible D gene (6 bases). The germline gives CDR1 MNHEY, CDR2 SVGEGT. The CDR3 is made up of 12 amino acids. V was cut by 5 bases and J by 7 bases, with 9 bases left in between. The CDR3 reads CASSTGRNEQFF. Incomplete CDR3 DNA: TGTGCCAGCAGTACAGGGCGGAATGAG.

About this clone: The read gets to within 3 residues of the CDR3 end, and the germline J gene fills in the rest. The chain employs TRBV20-1 and TRBJ2-1, with 9 nucleotides matching TRBD2. With V trimmed by 6 bases and J by 5 bases, 11 bases remained unmatched. The germline V gene encodes CDR1 DFQATT and CDR2 SNEGSKA (reference sequence). The CDR3 spans 15 residues. The covered CDR3 bases are TGCAGTGCCAAAAAGGAGACTAGCGGTAACAATGAG. As protein: CSAKKETSGNNE. The full CDR3 sequence reads CSAKKETSGNNEQFF.

With respect to this clone: Coverage ceases 3 residues before the CDR3 finishes, and the germline J gene fills in the end. The J gene is TRBJ1-4, the V gene TRBV20-1; D call uncertain. From germline, CDR1 is DFQATT and CDR2 SNEGSKA (reference sequence). CDR3 length equals 14 residues. CDR3 in amino acids: CSAAGLLYNSPLFF. The DNA read from the CDR3 is TGCAGTGCTGCGGGGTTGCTTTATAATTCACCA.

Note on this clone: The DNA ends 3 residues before the CDR3 does, and the rest of the CDR3 is filled in from the germline J gene. This chain links TRBV20-1 with TRBJ2-2; D is possibly TRBD1 (6 bases). The germline gives CDR1 DFQATT, CDR2 SNEGSKA (reference sequence). V was pared by 7 bases and J by 0 bases, with 9 bases between. CDR3 length equals 13 residues. CDR3 loop: CSVRGTNTGELFF. The sequenced part of the CDR3 DNA is TGCAGTGTCAGGGGTACGAACACCGGGGAG.

With regard to this clone: The CDR3 is cut off 3 residues early in the read; its end comes from the germline J gene. The V call is TRBV5-5, the J call TRBJ2-7; tentative D call: TRBD2 (6 bases). Per the germline V gene, CDR1 is SGHKS and CDR2 is YYEKEE (reference sequence). V dropped 3 bases and J dropped 2 bases, with 12 bases sitting between them. The CDR3 spans 14 residues. The CDR3 bases that were read are TGTGCCAGCAGCTCCGGGACTGGAACCTACGAG. It codes for CASSSGTGTYE. The whole CDR3 protein is CASSSGTGTYEQYF.

Details on this clone: The read ends 3 residues before the CDR3 terminus; that terminus is restored from the germline J gene. The chain uses TRBV7-3 and TRBJ2-2; D might be TRBD2 (7 bases). The CDR3 runs to 16 residues. V dropped 4 bases and J dropped 5 bases, with 17 bases sitting between them. Germline V CDR1 and CDR2: SGHTA, FQGTGA. This CDR3 is CASSWTGGRGTGELFF. CDR3 DNA (partial): TGTGCCAGCAGCTGGACGGGGGGCCGTGGAACCGGGGAG.

Worth noting for this clone: Read data end 3 residues before the CDR3 end; the end is taken from the germline J gene. The chain employs TRBV2 and TRBJ2-3; a possible D gene is TRBD2 (5 bases). Germline CDR1 SNHLY, CDR2 FYNNEI. There are 13 residues in the CDR3. The covered CDR3 bases are TGTGCCGGGTCACGGGGTTATGGGCAGCCG. It is translated as CAGSRGYGQP. The full CDR3 protein reads CAGSRGYGQPQYF.

A word on this clone: The missing CDR3 end, 3 residues past where the read stops, is filled in from the germline J gene. The gene calls are TRBV11-2 and TRBJ1-3, with D uncertain. CDR1 is SGHAT, CDR2 FQNNGV, per germline. The CDR3 contains 13 residues. Trimming left V 0 bases short and J 3 bases short, with 3 bases between. The CDR3 here is CASSLDLGNTIYF. CDR3 bases read: TGTGCCAGCAGCTTAGATCTTGGAAACACC.